The 17 T cell receptor beta chains presented below share a single source sample, sequenced in a study of cytomegalovirus exposure and HLA in healthy donors (dated by TCRdb to 2015 to 2018). To prepare the library, the immunoSEQ multiplex PCR assay was applied. A mixture of 60 forward primers for TCR Vbeta segments and 13 reverse primers for TCR Jbeta segments was used in the multiplex PCR. Not all clones reach the TCRdb copy of this immuneACCESS table, which keeps in-frame sequences only. Checked studies attribute under half of the gap to unresolved V genes and leave the rest unexplained. Counted in this sample were about 130,000 clones; 66% of them appeared once. 1.5% to 2% of the sample is in the top ten clones. The sequenced sample consisted of PBMCs. The receptors shown here come from a human donor in good health.

The CDR3 sequence: CASSSQGINTEAFF. The CDR3 coding sequence is TGTGCCAGCAGCTCACAGGGGATTAACACTGAAGCTTTCTTT. The rearrangement links TRBV7-2 to TRBJ1-1, with 7 bases fitting TRBD1. V dropped 4 bases and J dropped 2; count of bases not matched to a gene: 4. The CDR3 is 14 amino acids. CDR1 is SGHTA, CDR2 FQGNSA, per germline. The whole variable domain, filled in from reference TRBV7-2 and TRBJ1-1, reads GAGVSQSPSNKVTEKGKDVELRCDPISGHTALYWYRQSLGQGLEFLIYFQGNSAPDKSGLPSDRFSAERTGGSVSTLTIQRTQQEDSAVYLCASSSQGINTEAFFGQGTRLTVV.

A few counts support this clone. The chain uses TRBV6-5 and TRBJ1-1; tentative D call: TRBD1 (6 bases). This CDR3 is 14 amino acids long. The V gene lost 5 bases and the J gene lost 1 base, with 11 bases spanning the gap. Germline V CDR1 and CDR2: MNHEY, SVGAGI. The CDR3 nucleotides read TGTGCCAGCAGTGACCGGGACAAGAACACTGAAGCTTTCTTT. This gives the protein CASSDRDKNTEAFF.

The V gene is TRBV6-5, the J gene TRBJ2-5; TRBD2 aligns across 10 bases. The CDR3 covers 15 residues. Germline V gives CDR1 MNHEY, CDR2 SVGAGI. Losses at the gene ends were 5 bases for V and 3 bases for J; bases not matched to a gene: 6. CDR3 protein: CASSPYTSGEETQYF. The CDR3 coding sequence is TGTGCCAGCAGTCCATACACTAGCGGGGAAGAGACCCAGTACTTC.

This clone has only a few counts. The J gene is TRBJ2-7, the V gene TRBV4-1, with D maybe TRBD1 (6 bases). V lost 2 bases and J 4 bases, leaving 15 bases between the germline ends. From germline, CDR1 is MGHRA and CDR2 YSYEKL. This CDR3 is built from 15 residues. CDR3 nucleotides: TGCGCCAGCAGCCAACCGACTCAGGGGCGGTACGAGCAGTACTTC. Encoded protein: CASSQPTQGRYEQYF.

The chain joins TRBV28 to TRBJ1-5; D might be TRBD1 (5 bases). V was shortened by 7 bases and J by 0 bases, with 13 bases between the two germline ends. Germline CDR1 and CDR2: MDHEN and SYDVKM. The CDR3 loop spans 15 amino acids. Here the CDR3 reads CASNRQTLSNQPQHF. The CDR3 region has the DNA TGTGCCAGCAATCGACAGACCCTTAGCAATCAGCCCCAGCATTTT.

The chain carries TRBV7-3 and TRBJ2-7, with TRBD2 identical over 11 bases. This CDR3 region has 15 residues. J gave up 4 bases and V 0 bases, and 2 bases lay outside the gene matches. Germline V gives CDR1 SGHTA, CDR2 FQGTGA. The CDR3 DNA reads as TGTGCCAGCAGCTTAACTAGCGGGAGGGGTTACGAGCAGTACTTC. Protein product: CASSLTSGRGYEQYF.

The chain combines TRBV28 with TRBJ1-2; 7 nucleotides agree with TRBD1. The V gene's germline CDR1 is MDHEN and CDR2 SYDVKM. CDR3 size: 18 residues. V dropped 4 bases and J dropped 7; count of bases not matched to a gene: 21. The CDR3 loop is CASSSPFRDRPTPRGYTF. Written as DNA, the CDR3 is TGTGCCAGCAGTTCCCCTTTCCGGGACAGACCGACGCCCCGTGGCTACACCTTC.

This clone has only one observation. The chain uses TRBV19 and TRBJ2-7, with 9 positions matching TRBD2. Germline lookup yields CDR1 LNHDA and CDR2 SQIVND (reference sequence). The CDR3 has 16 amino acids. V was pared by 1 base and J by 0 bases, with 4 bases of the junction left unmatched. The CDR3 reads CASSIGSSGASYEQYF. The DNA for the CDR3 is TGTGCCAGTAGTATAGGCTCTAGCGGGGCCTCCTACGAGCAGTACTTC.

The J gene is TRBJ2-2, the V gene TRBV29-1, with D perhaps matching TRBD2 (6 bases). V was shortened by 2 bases and J by 5 bases, with 12 bases between the two germline ends. This CDR3 has 14 residues. Germline assignment: CDR1 SQVTM and CDR2 ANQGSEA. CDR3 region: CSVESGVRTGELFF. As DNA, the CDR3 is TGCAGCGTTGAATCGGGGGTGCGGACCGGGGAGCTGTTTTTT.

The chain uses TRBV9 and TRBJ2-7, with 8 bases lining up with TRBD1. Germline CDR1 SGDLS, CDR2 YYNGEE. The CDR3 has 14 residues. V was clipped by 4 bases and J by 4 bases; unmatched bases: 7. In nucleotides, the CDR3 is TGTGCCAGCAGCCCAGGACAGGGTTGGTACGAGCAGTACTTC. It yields the protein CASSPGQGWYEQYF.

This sequence joins TRBV11-3 and TRBJ2-2; D call uncertain. CDR3 length: 13 residues. Germline CDR1 SGHNT, CDR2 YENEEA. V was clipped by 2 bases and J by 3 bases, with 4 bases between them. The CDR3 coding sequence is TGTGCCAGCAGCTTACGGGACACCGGGGAGCTGTTTTTT. Protein product: CASSLRDTGELFF. The variable domain in full, completed from reference TRBV11-3 and TRBJ2-2, reads EAGVVQSPRYKIIEKKQPVAFWCNPISGHNTLYWYLQNLGQGPELLIRYENEEAVDDSQLPKDRFSAERLKGVDSTLKIQPAELGDSAVYLCASSLRDTGELFFGEGSRLTVL.

The chain links TRBV29-1 to TRBJ2-1, with D perhaps TRBD2 (6 bases). V lost 4 bases to trimming and J lost 8 bases, with 33 bases between them. CDR3 size: 19 residues. Germline V gene data show CDR1 as SQVTM and CDR2 as ANQGSEA. CDR3 region: CSVAAGRRITEGLNYEQFF. In nucleotides, the CDR3 is TGCAGCGTTGCCGCGGGGCGGCGGATAACGGAGGGCCTAAACTATGAGCAGTTCTTC.

The chain is built from TRBV5-5 and TRBJ1-1; 7 bases fit TRBD1. CDR3 length: 15 amino acids. V shed 4 bases and J 5 bases; nucleotides not matched to a gene: 11. Germline CDR1 is SGHKS and CDR2 is YYEKEE (reference sequence). The CDR3 nucleotides read TGTGCCAGCAGCCTTAATCCACAGGGGTTTACTGAAGCTTTCTTT. This translates into CASSLNPQGFTEAFF.

This chain uses TRBV5-4 with TRBJ1-4, with TRBD1 matching 9 bases. The CDR3 is made up of 16 amino acids. Germline-derived CDR1 and CDR2 are SGHNT and YYREEE (reference sequence). The V segment lost 6 bases and the J segment 5 bases; nucleotides outside the gene matches: 11. CDR3 bases: TGTGCCAGCACTACCGGCGGGGGACAGGGCAATGAAAAACTGTTTTTT. This translates into CASTTGGGQGNEKLFF.

On this clone: One end of the junction does not line up with germline, which may come from a read error. The chain employs TRBV4-2 and TRBJ1-2, with 8 bases that match TRBD1. The CDR3 loop spans 13 amino acids. Germline V CDR1 and CDR2: LGHNA, YNFKEQ. The chain's CDR3 is CVSRETGVYGYTF. CDR3 nucleotide sequence: TGTGTCAGCAGGGAGACAGGGGTATACGGCTACACCTTC.

This chain connects TRBV6-1 to TRBJ1-4, with unresolved D. The CDR3 totals 13 residues. Trimming left V 4 bases short and J 6 bases short, with 9 bases between. Germline CDR1 is MNHNS and CDR2 is SASEGT. CDR3 nucleotide sequence: TGTGCCAGCAGTGCCGGGTTCTATGAAAAACTGTTTTTT. The encoded protein is CASSAGFYEKLFF.

This rearrangement joins TRBV4-1 to TRBJ1-3, with D perhaps TRBD1 (6 bases). The CDR3 runs to 17 residues. The V end was cut by 0 bases, the J end by 2 bases, with 14 bases between. The V gene's germline CDR1 is MGHRA and CDR2 YSYEKL. The CDR3 sequence: CASSQDRGRMAGNTIYF. Here the CDR3 DNA reads TGCGCCAGCAGCCAAGATAGGGGGAGAATGGCTGGAAACACCATATATTTT.